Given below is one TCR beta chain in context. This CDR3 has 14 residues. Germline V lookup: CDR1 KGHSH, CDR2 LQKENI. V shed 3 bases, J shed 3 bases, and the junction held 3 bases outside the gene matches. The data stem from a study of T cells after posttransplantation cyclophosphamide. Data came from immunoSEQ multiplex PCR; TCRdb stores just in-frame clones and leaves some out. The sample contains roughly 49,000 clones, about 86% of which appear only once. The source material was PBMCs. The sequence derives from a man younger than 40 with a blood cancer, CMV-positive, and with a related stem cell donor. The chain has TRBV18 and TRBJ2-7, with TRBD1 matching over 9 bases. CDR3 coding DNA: TGTGCCAGCTCACCCCTGGGACAGGGCTACGAGCAGTACTTC. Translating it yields CASSPLGQGYEQYF.